This TCR beta chain originates from a study of cytomegalovirus exposure and HLA in healthy donors. The PCR made use of 60 Vbeta and 13 Jbeta primers. Original methodology: In a later analysis, 80 million to 100 million unique TCR beta chains included roughly 11 million shared by two or more donors. The repertoire was sequenced with immunoSEQ multiplex PCR; TCRdb's copy has only in-frame clones and lacks some. Clone size and the V and J calls come from that table; the DNA yielded D and trimming. The sample includes about 150,000 clones, roughly 83% of them seen just once. Study observations and caveats: Reported results showed that the classifier diagnosed cytomegalovirus status with high specificity and sensitivity.

Notes on this clone: Its target is not known.

Germline CDR1 is MNHEY and CDR2 is SVGAGI. V was pared by 4 bases and J by 3 bases, with 6 bases of the junction left unmatched. This CDR3 is 15 amino acids long. The chain links TRBV6-5 to TRBJ2-7, with 10 bases lining up with TRBD1. The sequence was obtained from a man aged 25 to 40 in good health and CMV-seropositive. The sequenced sample was PBMCs. The CDR3 DNA follows: TGTGCCAGCAGTTTTTCCGGGACAGGGGTCTACGAGCAGTACTTC. This gives the protein CASSFSGTGVYEQYF.